A single sample is the source of the 8 T cell receptor beta chains below, sequenced in a study of blood T cell repertoires in COVID-19. Produced via immunoSEQ multiplex PCR; TCRdb's table is partial and in-frame only. The sample includes some 200,000 clones, around 81% seen only once; the top ten take around 13%. Sequences were obtained from peripheral blood. These receptor sequences come from a human donor in a cohort sampled during active COVID-19.

The chain recombines TRBV11-2 with TRBJ2-1; 11 bases agree with TRBD2. Germline CDR1 is SGHAT and CDR2 is FQNNGV. The CDR3 covers 15 residues. V trimming: 5 bases; J trimming: 4 bases; junction bases outside the gene matches: 4. DNA of the CDR3: TGTGCCAGCAGCCTACTAGCGGGGGATTACAATGAGCAGTTCTTC. It yields the protein CASSLLAGDYNEQFF.

The chain carries TRBV9 and TRBJ2-1, with 7 positions matching TRBD2. Germline V lookup: CDR1 SGDLS, CDR2 YYNGEE. The CDR3 contains 16 residues. V shed 0 bases and J 1 base; nucleotides not matched to a gene: 4. The chain's CDR3 is CASSVGLAVSYNEQFF. DNA of the CDR3: TGTGCCAGCAGCGTAGGGCTAGCGGTGTCCTACAATGAGCAGTTCTTC.

This chain uses TRBV15 with TRBJ2-7; 8 bases line up with TRBD1. V shed 5 bases, J shed 7 bases, and the junction held 10 bases outside the gene matches. The CDR3 covers 14 residues. From germline, CDR1 is LNHNV and CDR2 YYDKDF (reference sequence). The CDR3 loop is CATSGSGQAREQYF. CDR3 DNA sequence: TGTGCCACCAGCGGATCGGGACAGGCAAGGGAGCAGTACTTC.

This clone was found once. The chain combines TRBV10-3 with TRBJ2-3, with 10 bases fitting TRBD1. After removal of 6 bases from V and 1 base from J, the junction contained 4 bases not matched to a gene. The CDR3 extends over 15 amino acids. Germline V CDR1 and CDR2: ENHRY, SYGVKD. As DNA, the CDR3 is TGTGCCATCAGACCCGGGACAGGGGGCACAGATACGCAGTATTTT. Its translation is CAIRPGTGGTDTQYF.

This clone was observed once. V is TRBV19 and J is TRBJ2-3; the match to TRBD1 covers 9 bases. The J segment lost 1 base and the V segment lost 6 bases, leaving 5 bases of the junction unmatched. Germline loops: CDR1 LNHDA, CDR2 SQIVND (reference sequence). The CDR3 consists of 15 residues. DNA of the CDR3: TGTGCCAGTAGCGCGGGACAGGGTGGCACAGATACGCAGTATTTT. Translated, it gives CASSAGQGGTDTQYF.

This chain uses TRBV29-1 with TRBJ1-2; the D is unclear. Germline loops: CDR1 SQVTM, CDR2 ANQGSEA. The CDR3 length is 11 residues. Trimming left V 4 bases short and J 3 bases short, with 6 bases between. The CDR3 region is CSVGGYYGYTF. The CDR3 region has the DNA TGCAGCGTTGGCGGTTACTATGGCTACACCTTC.

The rearrangement uses TRBV9 and TRBJ2-2; unclear D gene. CDR3 length equals 12 residues. The germline gives CDR1 SGDLS, CDR2 YYNGEE. With 6 bases removed from V and 6 bases from J, the gap between germline ends came to 9 bases. CDR3 residues: CASTGVSGELFF. The CDR3 region has the DNA TGTGCCAGCACCGGAGTTTCCGGGGAGCTGTTTTTT.

The chain combines TRBV19 with TRBJ1-4; D gene unclear. Trimming took 3 bases from V and 0 from J, leaving 8 bases between them. CDR3 length equals 15 residues. Germline lookup yields CDR1 LNHDA and CDR2 SQIVND (reference sequence). The CDR3 nucleotides read TGTGCCAGTAGTATGTTCAGCGCAACTAATGAAAAACTGTTTTTT. This translates into CASSMFSATNEKLFF. Using reference TRBV19 and TRBJ1-4 for the parts outside the CDR3, the full variable domain is DGGITQSPKYLFRKEGQNVTLSCEQNLNHDAMYWYRQDPGQGLRLIYYSQIVNDFQKGDIAEGYSVSREKKESFPLTVTSAQKNPTAFYLCASSMFSATNEKLFFGSGTQLSVL.